The next 12 T cell receptor beta chains were all read from a single sample in a study of technical replicates of blood from several donors. The table came from immunoSEQ multiplex PCR; TCRdb's copy has only in-frame clones and leaves some out. The sample shows about 49,000 clones, roughly nine tenths of them seen only once. The sequenced material came from PBMCs. The receptors were sampled from a human donor in good health. Some clones in this sample may be carry-over from other donors' samples.

V gene TRBV10-3 combines with J gene TRBJ2-7; maybe TRBD1 (6 bases). The CDR3 consists of 14 residues. Germline V gene lookup returns CDR1 ENHRY and CDR2 SYGVKD. Trimming cost V 10 bases and J 2 bases, with 18 bases left between them. For the CDR3, the DNA is TGTGCCAGCAGAATGGACAGTACCACCTACGAGCAGTACTTC. Its protein product is CASRMDSTTYEQYF.

The V gene is TRBV4-2, the J gene TRBJ2-1, with 8 bases fitting TRBD2. Germline trimming cut 5 bases from V and 11 bases from J; bases unmatched to any gene: 5. Germline V gene sequence: CDR1 LGHNA, CDR2 YNFKEQ. The CDR3 has 12 amino acids. The CDR3: CASSGRGAQQFF. In DNA, the CDR3 is TGTGCCAGCAGCGGGCGGGGGGCCCAGCAGTTCTTC.

This chain connects TRBV7-9 to TRBJ2-1; 12 bases map to TRBD2. The junction had 13 bases not matched to a gene; V was cut back by 1 base and J by 9 bases. The germline V gene has CDR1 SEHNR and CDR2 FQNEAQ (reference sequence). The CDR3 extends over 18 amino acids. CDR3 amino acids: CASSLGGLAGGPGSEQFF. CDR3 nucleotide sequence: TGTGCCAGCAGCTTAGGTGGTCTAGCGGGAGGGCCAGGAAGTGAGCAGTTCTTC.

The V gene is TRBV5-6, the J gene TRBJ1-3; D is uncertain. The CDR3 contains 16 residues. The germline V and J ends were trimmed by 0 bases and 0 bases, with 10 bases remaining between them. Germline CDR1 and CDR2: SGHDT and YYEEEE. The CDR3 DNA reads as TGTGCCAGCAGCTTGGTTACAGACAACTCTGGAAACACCATATATTTT. Its protein is CASSLVTDNSGNTIYF.

V is TRBV7-9 and J is TRBJ1-2; TRBD1 agrees at 12 bases. CDR1 and CDR2 (germline): SEHNR, FQNEAQ (reference sequence). This CDR3 has 14 amino acids. The junction had 5 bases not matched to a gene; V was cut back by 5 bases and J by 7 bases. The CDR3: CASSRGQGAGGYTF. DNA of the CDR3: TGTGCCAGCAGCCGGGGACAGGGGGCTGGTGGCTACACCTTC.

J is TRBJ2-5 and V is TRBV6-1; no clear D gene. Germline CDR1 MNHNS, CDR2 SASEGT. The CDR3 sequence is 16 residues long. Trimming took off 1 base at V and 2 bases at J, with 14 bases between the two ends. The CDR3 DNA reads TGTGCCAGCAGTGAAGAAGTGTGGGCAGGACAAGAGACCCAGTACTTC. Translation: CASSEEVWAGQETQYF.

The chain employs TRBV2 and TRBJ2-1; 9 bases are shared with TRBD2. CDR1 and CDR2 (germline): SNHLY, FYNNEI. The CDR3 consists of 15 residues. J lost 5 bases, V lost 3 bases, and 5 bases had no gene match. The CDR3 DNA follows: TGTGCCAGCAGTGAGCAGACTAGCGGTGACAATGAGCAGTTCTTC. Translation: CASSEQTSGDNEQFF.

This clone was recorded only once. The genes are TRBV6-5 and TRBJ2-3; 8 bases are shared with TRBD2. The V segment lost 0 bases and the J segment 11 bases; nucleotides outside the gene matches: 7. Germline loops: CDR1 MNHEY, CDR2 SVGAGI. This CDR3 is built from 14 residues. This CDR3 is CASSYSPGLGQQYF. In nucleotides, the CDR3 is TGTGCCAGCAGTTACTCTCCGGGACTAGGTCAGCAGTATTTT.

J is TRBJ2-1 and V is TRBV6-1; 10 bases fit TRBD2. The junction had 9 bases not matched to a gene; V was cut back by 7 bases and J by 6 bases. Germline V gene data show CDR1 as MNHNS and CDR2 as SASEGT. This CDR3 has 15 residues. The CDR3 is CASTSGASGSNEQFF. CDR3 sequence (DNA): TGTGCCAGCACCAGTGGAGCTAGCGGGAGCAATGAGCAGTTCTTC.

This chain connects TRBV7-2 to TRBJ2-7, with D maybe TRBD2 (6 bases). V gave up 5 bases and J gave up 5 bases, with 10 bases separating them. There are 12 residues in the CDR3. CDR1 is SGHTA and CDR2 is FQGNSA in the germline V gene. CDR3 in amino acids: CASSLERDEQYF. The CDR3 region has the DNA TGTGCCAGCAGCCTAGAGCGGGACGAGCAGTACTTC.

The chain is built from TRBV19 and TRBJ2-1; 11 bases line up with TRBD2. This CDR3 contains 16 residues. V dropped 5 bases and J dropped 5; count of bases not matched to a gene: 8. Germline V CDR1 and CDR2: LNHDA, SQIVND (reference sequence). CDR3 region: CASSRASGRFDNEQFF. CDR3 DNA sequence: TGTGCCAGTAGTCGGGCTAGCGGGAGGTTCGACAATGAGCAGTTCTTC.

The chain uses TRBV7-8 and TRBJ1-1; D perhaps matches TRBD1 (6 bases). The CDR3 has 15 residues. The V end lost 1 base, the J end lost 3 bases, and 12 bases lay between the germline ends. Germline V gives CDR1 SGHVS, CDR2 FQNEAQ. The CDR3, as DNA: TGTGCCAGCAGCTTAGAGGTGGGGGCATACACTGAAGCTTTCTTT. Protein sequence: CASSLEVGAYTEAFF. The whole variable domain, filled in from reference TRBV7-8 and TRBJ1-1, reads GAGVSQSPRYKVAKRGQDVALRCDPISGHVSLFWYQQALGQGPEFLTYFQNEAQLDKSGLPSDRFFAERPEGSVSTLKIQRTQQEDSAVYLCASSLEVGAYTEAFFGQGTRLTVV.